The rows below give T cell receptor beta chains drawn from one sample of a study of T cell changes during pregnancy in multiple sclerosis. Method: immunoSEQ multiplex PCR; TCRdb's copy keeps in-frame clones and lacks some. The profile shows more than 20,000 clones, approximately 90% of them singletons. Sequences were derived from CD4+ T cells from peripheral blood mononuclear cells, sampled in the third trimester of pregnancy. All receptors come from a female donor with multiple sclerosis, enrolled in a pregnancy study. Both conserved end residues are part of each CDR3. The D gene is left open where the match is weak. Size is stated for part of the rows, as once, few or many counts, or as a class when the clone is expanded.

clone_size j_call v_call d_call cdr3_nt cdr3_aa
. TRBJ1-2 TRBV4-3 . TGCGCCAGCAGCCAACAGGAATGGGCTAACTATGGCTACACCTTC CASSQQEWANYGYTF
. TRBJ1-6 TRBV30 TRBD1 TGTGCCTGGAGTCCCGGACAGGGAGCTTCACCCCTCCACTTT CAWSPGQGASPLHF
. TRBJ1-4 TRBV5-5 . TGTGCCAGCAGCTTGACACAGGGTGGGTACTTCAATGAAAAACTGTTTTTT CASSLTQGGYFNEKLFF
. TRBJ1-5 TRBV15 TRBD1 TGTGCCACCAGCAGGGAGGACAGGGGCCTAGGGGACCAGCATTTT CATSREDRGLGDQHF
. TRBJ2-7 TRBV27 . TGTGCCAGCAGTCCATCAGGGGGGTACGAGCAGTACTTC CASSPSGGYEQYF
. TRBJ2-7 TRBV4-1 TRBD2 TGCGCCAGCAGCCATCCGGGACTAGCGGGGGGGCCCAACAACTACGAGCAGTACTTC CASSHPGLAGGPNNYEQYF
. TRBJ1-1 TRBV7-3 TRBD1 TGTGCCAGCAGCTTAACCGTCAGGGGGCGAAGTGAAGCTTTCTTT CASSLTVRGRSEAFF
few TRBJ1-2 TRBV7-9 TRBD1 TGTGCCAGCAGCTTTGGGGACAGGGTTGGAGGCTACACCTTC CASSFGDRVGGYTF
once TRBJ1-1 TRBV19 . TGTGCCAGTAGTATAGAGGCGGGTGGCACTGAAGCTTTCTTT CASSIEAGGTEAFF
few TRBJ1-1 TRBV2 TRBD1 TGTGCCAGGGAAAGACAGGGGGGGGGCCTGAACACTGAAGCTTTCTTT CARERQGGGLNTEAFF
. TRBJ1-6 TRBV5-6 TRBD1 TGTGCCAGCAGCGTAATGGGACAGACAATTTCACCCCTCCACTTT CASSVMGQTISPLHF
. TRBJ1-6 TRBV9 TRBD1 TGTGCCAGCAGCACGGGACAGGGGCGCTCCTATAATTCACCCCTCCACTTT CASSTGQGRSYNSPLHF
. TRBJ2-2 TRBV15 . TGTGCCACCAGCAGAGATCAGGGTGTTAGAACCGGGGAGCTGTTTTTT CATSRDQGVRTGELFF
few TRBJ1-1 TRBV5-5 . TGTGCCAGCAGCGTAAGACAGAGCGCTGAAGCTTTCTTT CASSVRQSAEAFF
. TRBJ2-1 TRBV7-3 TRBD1 TGTGCCAGCAGCCGACAGGGCGCTAACAATGAGCAGTTCTTC CASSRQGANNEQFF
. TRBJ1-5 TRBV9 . TGTGCCAGCAGCGTAGGAGAGAACCTAAATCAGCCCCAGCATTTT CASSVGENLNQPQHF
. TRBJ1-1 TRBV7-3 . TGTGCCAGCAGCCCCTTATCTACAGGGACTGAAGCTTTCTTT CASSPLSTGTEAFF
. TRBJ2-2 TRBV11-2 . TGTGCCAGCAGCTTCATGGCCGGGTCACGGGAGCTGTTTTTT CASSFMAGSRELFF
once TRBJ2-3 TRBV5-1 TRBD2 TGCGCCAGCACCCGTGGGGGGGTAACAGATACGCAGTATTTT CASTRGGVTDTQYF
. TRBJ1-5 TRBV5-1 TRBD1 TGCGCCAGCAGCCCCTACCCCGGGACAGGGGGCAATCAGCCCCAGCATTTT CASSPYPGTGGNQPQHF
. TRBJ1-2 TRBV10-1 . TGCGCCAGCAGTCAACGGCTACAGGGAAGGGGCCCCTGGGGCTACACCTTC CASSQRLQGRGPWGYTF
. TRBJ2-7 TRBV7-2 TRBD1 TGTGCCAGCAGCTTACAGGGGGTCTACGAGCAGTACTTC CASSLQGVYEQYF
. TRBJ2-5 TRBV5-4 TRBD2 TGTGCCAGCAGCTTGGGCGGGACTAACCAAGAGACCCAGTACTTC CASSLGGTNQETQYF
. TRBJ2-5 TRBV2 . TGTGCCAGCAAGTTCCTAGCTGAGTGGGAGACCCAGTACTTC CASKFLAEWETQYF
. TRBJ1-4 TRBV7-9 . TGTGCCAGCAGTCGGACAGCAGAAAAACTGTTTTTT CASSRTAEKLFF
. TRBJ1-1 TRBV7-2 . TGTGCCAGCGCTGTGGGGGGAGGGTACACTGAAGCTTTCTTT CASAVGGGYTEAFF
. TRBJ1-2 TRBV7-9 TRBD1 TGTGCCAGCAGCTTGGGACAGCCCACAACGAATAACTATGGCTACACCTTC CASSLGQPTTNNYGYTF
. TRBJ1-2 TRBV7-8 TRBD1 TGTGCCAGCAGCTTAAGTCACAGGGGTGACTATGGCTACACCTTC CASSLSHRGDYGYTF
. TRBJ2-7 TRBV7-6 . TGTGCCAGCAGCCATCAAGAGAGTAGGGGGAACGAGCAGTACTTC CASSHQESRGNEQYF
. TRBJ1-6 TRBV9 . TGTGCCAGCAGGACGGGAACGGACCACCATTCACCCCTCCACTTT CASRTGTDHHSPLHF
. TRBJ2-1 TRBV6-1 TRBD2 TGTGCCAGCAGTGAATACCCTAGCGGGGCCGCCTACAATGAGCAGTTCTTC CASSEYPSGAAYNEQFF
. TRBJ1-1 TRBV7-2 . TGTGCCAGCAGCTCCAGGGCGGGGTTAAGGAGCACTGAAGCTTTCTTT CASSSRAGLRSTEAFF
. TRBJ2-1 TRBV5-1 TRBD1 TGCGCCAGCAGCTCCTCCTCAGGGGACAGTTACAATGAGCAGTTCTTC CASSSSSGDSYNEQFF
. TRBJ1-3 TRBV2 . TGTGCCAGCAGTGAACTGAGGGGAAACACCATATATTTT CASSELRGNTIYF
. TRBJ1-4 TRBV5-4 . TGTGCCAGCAGCACCGGACCTCAGGGAGGGGAGAGCGAAAAACTGTTTTTT CASSTGPQGGESEKLFF
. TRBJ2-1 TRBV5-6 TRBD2 TGTGCCAGCAGCTACGGACTAGCGGGGGAAAATGAGCAGTTCTTC CASSYGLAGENEQFF
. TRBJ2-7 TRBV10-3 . TGTGCCATCGGGACAACGATCTACGAGCAGTACTTC CAIGTTIYEQYF
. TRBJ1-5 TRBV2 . TGTGCCAGCAGGGTCCCGGGGCAGCCCCAGCATTTT CASRVPGQPQHF
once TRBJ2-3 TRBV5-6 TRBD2 TGTGCCAGCAGCCCTTTGGGGAGGGGCACAGATACGCAGTATTTT CASSPLGRGTDTQYF
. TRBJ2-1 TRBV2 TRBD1 TGTGCCAGCAAAAGGACAGGGACCTACAATGAGCAGTTCTTC CASKRTGTYNEQFF